Shown below are 31 T cell receptor beta chains from a single sample sequenced in a study of beta chain features in type 1 diabetes. General study points: Across all four CD4+ subsets, people with type 1 diabetes showed modestly shorter TCRB CDR3s.

Reverse transcribing all isolated RNA meant expressed TCRB transcripts were sequenced. Clones were read by immunoSEQ multiplex PCR, and TCRdb kept only the in-frame ones, dropping some. The table shows 200,000 to 300,000 clones, with over 20% occurring only once. These TCRs' antigens remain unknown. Specimen: naive CD4+ T cells from blood. Source of these receptors: a woman between 40 and 50 years old with type 1 diabetes.

Points on this clone: The identical CDR3 is also encoded by other nucleotide sequences in the sample. The rearrangement uses TRBV7-3 and TRBJ1-1; possible D gene TRBD1, 5 bases. The CDR3 sequence is 13 residues long. CDR1 is SGHTA and CDR2 is FQGTGA in the germline V gene. With 4 bases removed from V and 0 bases from J, the gap between germline ends came to 6 bases. CDR3 coding DNA: TGTGCCAGCAGCTCGACAGTGAACACTGAAGCTTTCTTT. Its protein is CASSSTVNTEAFF.

This clone has only a few counts. Other DNA sequences in this sample translate to the same CDR3. The chain couples TRBV5-1 to TRBJ1-4, with TRBD1 as a possible D gene (6 bases). The V end lost 0 bases, the J end lost 0 bases, and 6 bases lay between the germline ends. Germline CDR1 and CDR2: SGHRS and YFSETQ. This CDR3 is built from 15 residues. CDR3 in amino acids: CASSLDRATNEKLFF. In nucleotides, the CDR3 is TGCGCCAGCAGCTTGGACAGGGCAACTAATGAAAAACTGTTTTTT. Together with reference TRBV5-1 and TRBJ1-4, the CDR3 gives the full variable domain: KAGVTQTPRYLIKTRGQQVTLSCSPISGHRSVSWYQQTPGQGLQFLFEYFSETQRNKGNFPGRFSGRQFSNSRSEMNVSTLELGDSALYLCASSLDRATNEKLFFGSGTQLSVL.

The chain uses TRBV6-1 and TRBJ2-7, with TRBD1 as a possible D gene (5 bases). Germline CDR1 reads MNHNS; CDR2 reads SASEGT. V lost 2 bases to trimming and J lost 6 bases, with 5 bases between them. The CDR3 loop spans 11 amino acids. CDR3 bases: TGTGCCAGCAGTGAACAGGGCGAGCAGTACTTC. It specifies CASSEQGEQYF.

In its sample, this clone was seen a few times. The V call is TRBV29-1, the J call TRBJ1-1; no clear D. From germline, CDR1 is SQVTM and CDR2 ANQGSEA. Trimming pared 4 bases from V and 7 bases from J, leaving 13 bases between. This CDR3 is built from 12 residues. The CDR3 sequence: CSVVRVGGEAFF. The DNA for the CDR3 is TGCAGCGTTGTGCGGGTCGGCGGTGAAGCTTTCTTT. Supplemented by reference TRBV29-1 and TRBJ1-1, the full variable domain reads SAVISQKPSRDICQRGTSLTIQCQVDSQVTMMFWYRQQPGQSLTLIATANQGSEATYESGFVIDKFPISRPNLTFSTLTVSNMSPEDSSIYLCSVVRVGGEAFFGQGTRLTVV.

This clone has just a few counts. This sample also contains other DNA sequences that code for the same CDR3. The V gene is TRBV6-5, the J gene TRBJ1-2; weak D call: TRBD1 (5 bases). The length of the CDR3 is 12 residues. V was pared by 5 bases and J by 4 bases, with 8 bases between. Germline loops: CDR1 MNHEY, CDR2 SVGAGI. The CDR3 spells CASSLDSYGYTF. The CDR3 DNA reads as TGTGCCAGCAGTCTAGACAGCTATGGCTACACCTTC.

This clone was observed a handful of times. CDR3 residues: CASRIRDREYF. In nucleotides, the CDR3 is TGTGCCAGCAGGATACGGGACAGGGAGTACTTC. V is TRBV7-8 and J is TRBJ2-7; 9 positions agree with TRBD1. The CDR3 spans 11 residues. Germline CDR1 is SGHVS and CDR2 is FQNEAQ. J lost 11 bases, V lost 6 bases, and 5 bases had no gene match.

This clone was seen only a few times. This chain joins TRBV7-9 and TRBJ2-7; 7 bases map to TRBD1. From germline, CDR1 is SEHNR and CDR2 FQNEAQ (reference sequence). The V gene end was trimmed by 3 bases and the J gene end by 2 bases; junction bases not matched to a gene: 4. The CDR3 covers 14 residues. The CDR3: CASSFDRVTYEQYF. The CDR3 nucleotides read TGTGCCAGCAGCTTCGACAGGGTTACCTACGAGCAGTACTTC.

The rearrangement links TRBV7-9 to TRBJ2-7; TRBD1 matches at 8 bases. The germline CDR1 and CDR2 sequences are SEHNR and FQNEAQ (reference sequence). V lost 6 bases to trimming and J lost 3 bases; unmatched junction nucleotides: 4. The CDR3 sequence is 13 residues long. This CDR3 reads CASSSDRVYEQYF. CDR3 coding DNA: TGTGCCAGCAGTTCGGACAGGGTCTACGAGCAGTACTTC.

In its sample, this clone was seen a few times. V gene TRBV5-1 combines with J gene TRBJ1-6, with TRBD1 matching 9 bases. The CDR3 has 16 amino acids. V shed 3 bases, J shed 7 bases, and the junction held 8 bases outside the gene matches. Germline lookup yields CDR1 SGHRS and CDR2 YFSETQ. The DNA of the CDR3 is TGCGCCAGCAGCTCGCGGACAGGGGAGGAAAATTCACCCCTCCACTTT. It yields the protein CASSSRTGEENSPLHF.

The chain carries TRBV7-9 and TRBJ1-2; D not resolved. CDR3 length: 13 amino acids. V lost 3 bases, J lost 0 bases, and 5 bases lay in between. Germline V lookup: CDR1 SEHNR, CDR2 FQNEAQ (reference sequence). CDR3 nucleotides: TGTGCCAGCAGCTTGACACCTAACTATGGCTACACCTTC. Protein product: CASSLTPNYGYTF.

The chain combines TRBV29-1 with TRBJ1-2; possible D gene TRBD1, 5 bases. The V end was cut by 4 bases, the J end by 5 bases, with 14 bases between. CDR3 length equals 13 residues. Germline values: CDR1 SQVTM, CDR2 ANQGSEA. The CDR3 nucleotides read TGCAGCGTTGCGGCAGGGTCCCTATATGGCTACACCTTC. Translated: CSVAAGSLYGYTF.

The rearrangement uses TRBV6-6 and TRBJ1-1; D gene unclear. Germline V gene sequence: CDR1 MNHNY, CDR2 SVGAGI (reference sequence). This CDR3 region has 11 residues. Trimming pared 5 bases from V and 2 bases from J, leaving 3 bases between. The CDR3 DNA sequence: TGTGCCAGCAGTCCTAACACTGAAGCTTTCTTT. This encodes CASSPNTEAFF.

This clone was observed a few times. The V call is TRBV9, the J call TRBJ2-1; possible D gene TRBD2, 5 bases. The length of the CDR3 is 14 residues. With 2 bases removed from V and 3 bases from J, the gap between germline ends came to 9 bases. Germline V CDR1 and CDR2: SGDLS, YYNGEE. CDR3 nucleotide sequence: TGTGCCAGCAGCGTCTCTGACTACTACAATGAGCAGTTCTTC. Encoded protein: CASSVSDYYNEQFF.

This clone was detected a few times. The chain combines TRBV14 with TRBJ1-1; D not resolved. V lost 1 base and J lost 2, with 5 bases in between. CDR3 size: 13 residues. CDR1 SGHDN and CDR2 FVKESK come from the germline V gene. DNA for the CDR3: TGTGCCAGCAGCCAAGGCAGAAACACTGAAGCTTTCTTT. This codes for CASSQGRNTEAFF.

The CDR3 nucleotides read TGTGCCAGCAGCGTAGAGGAGGGCCGGCTGAGCACTGAAGCTTTCTTT. It specifies CASSVEEGRLSTEAFF. The V gene is TRBV9, the J gene TRBJ1-1; D call uncertain. The CDR3 totals 16 residues. Germline V gene data show CDR1 as SGDLS and CDR2 as YYNGEE. Trimming took off 0 bases at V and 4 bases at J, with 16 bases between the two ends.

This clone was counted between two and nine times. This sequence joins TRBV2 and TRBJ1-4; the match to TRBD1 covers 8 bases. Germline V gives CDR1 SNHLY, CDR2 FYNNEI. The V and J ends lost 3 bases and 6 bases, in that order; junction bases with no gene match: 6. The CDR3 spans 15 residues. As DNA, the CDR3 is TGTGCCAGCAGTGATCAGGGACAGGAAGATGAAAAACTGTTTTTT. Protein: CASSDQGQEDEKLFF.

This chain connects TRBV4-1 to TRBJ1-6; possible D gene TRBD1, 5 bases. The CDR3 contains 15 residues. Trimming pared 4 bases from V and 10 bases from J, leaving 17 bases between. Germline loops: CDR1 MGHRA, CDR2 YSYEKL. Written as DNA, the CDR3 is TGCGCCAGCAGCCCGTTAGTCCCCCAGGGATCACCCCTCCACTTT. Amino acids: CASSPLVPQGSPLHF.

This clone was observed a handful of times. The sample carries other DNA sequences with the same CDR3. The chain employs TRBV5-1 and TRBJ2-7, with a tentative D call TRBD1 (6 bases). Germline V gives CDR1 SGHRS, CDR2 YFSETQ. V dropped 0 bases and J dropped 1 base, with 8 bases sitting between them. CDR3 length: 14 residues. The CDR3 loop is CASSLVQGSYEQYF. Written as DNA, the CDR3 is TGCGCCAGCAGCTTGGTACAGGGATCCTACGAGCAGTACTTC. The entire variable domain, with the rest obtained from reference TRBV5-1 and TRBJ2-7, is as follows: KAGVTQTPRYLIKTRGQQVTLSCSPISGHRSVSWYQQTPGQGLQFLFEYFSETQRNKGNFPGRFSGRQFSNSRSEMNVSTLELGDSALYLCASSLVQGSYEQYFGPGTRLTVT.

V is TRBV7-3 and J is TRBJ2-1; D remains ambiguous. V dropped 5 bases and J dropped 5 bases, with 10 bases sitting between them. Germline V gene data show CDR1 as SGHTA and CDR2 as FQGTGA. The CDR3 runs to 13 residues. The CDR3 DNA reads TGTGCCAGCAGCCTCTCGACTCACAATGAGCAGTTCTTC. Its translation is CASSLSTHNEQFF.

The chain carries TRBV4-1 and TRBJ2-7, with D possibly matching TRBD1 (6 bases). Germline CDR1 is MGHRA and CDR2 is YSYEKL. Trimming left V 0 bases short and J 4 bases short, with 13 bases between. The CDR3 contains 15 residues. CDR3 DNA sequence: TGCGCCAGCAGCCAAGATCAGGGTCAGGGGTACGAGCAGTACTTC. Translation gives CASSQDQGQGYEQYF.

The gene calls are TRBV9 and TRBJ2-1; no clear D. Germline assignment: CDR1 SGDLS and CDR2 YYNGEE. The germline V and J ends were trimmed by 0 bases and 8 bases, with 12 bases remaining between them. The CDR3 totals 14 residues. The CDR3 here is CASSVAPSPHEQFF. In nucleotides, the CDR3 is TGTGCCAGCAGCGTAGCCCCCTCTCCCCATGAGCAGTTCTTC. The full variable domain, completed using reference TRBV9 and TRBJ2-1, is DSGVTQTPKHLITATGQRVTLRCSPRSGDLSVYWYQQSLDQGLQFLIQYYNGEERAKGNILERFSAQQFPDLHSELNLSSLELGDSALYFCASSVAPSPHEQFFGPGTRLTVL.

This clone was recorded a few times. The chain combines TRBV7-9 with TRBJ2-5; 8 bases map to TRBD2. The CDR3 spans 15 residues. J was trimmed by 5 bases and V by 3 bases; bases with no gene match: 8. Per germline, CDR1 SEHNR and CDR2 FQNEAQ (reference sequence). The CDR3 protein is CASSFISGGTETQYF. The CDR3 nucleotides are TGTGCCAGCAGCTTCATATCGGGAGGGACGGAGACCCAGTACTTC.

V is TRBV5-6 and J is TRBJ1-1; D gene ambiguous. The germline CDR1 and CDR2 sequences are SGHDT and YYEEEE. Trimming cost V 4 bases and J 1 base, with 8 bases left between them. CDR3 size: 13 residues. The CDR3 loop reads CASSPRRNTEAFF. CDR3 bases: TGTGCCAGCAGCCCTAGACGGAACACTGAAGCTTTCTTT.

The chain is built from TRBV4-3 and TRBJ1-1, with a possible D match to TRBD1 (6 bases). The germline V gene encodes CDR1 LGHNA and CDR2 YSLEER. Trimming stripped 1 base from V and 11 bases from J, with 14 bases between. The CDR3 has 13 residues. CDR3 amino acids: CASSQVRGLRAFF. CDR3 in DNA: TGCGCCAGCAGCCAAGTAAGGGGGTTGAGGGCTTTCTTT.

The V gene is TRBV20-1, the J gene TRBJ2-7; TRBD1 is a possible D gene (6 bases). CDR1 and CDR2 (germline): DFQATT, SNEGSKA (reference sequence). V lost 6 bases to trimming and J lost 7 bases, with 13 bases between them. CDR3 size: 11 residues. CDR3 nucleotide sequence: TGCAGTGCCCGCAGCGACAGGGAGCAGTACTTC. Amino acids: CSARSDREQYF.

The chain employs TRBV30 and TRBJ1-2, with 7 nucleotides matching TRBD1. The CDR3 covers 18 residues. From germline, CDR1 is GTSNPN and CDR2 SVGIG (reference sequence). The trim removed 2 bases at V and 5 bases at J, leaving 20 bases unmatched. The CDR3 DNA reads TGTGCCTGGAGTCGAGGGGGCCAGGGGCAGTCGTATCGATATGGCTACACCTTC. Protein product: CAWSRGGQGQSYRYGYTF.

V and J are TRBV5-1 and TRBJ1-1; a possible D gene is TRBD1 (6 bases). The CDR3 has 13 amino acids. V was clipped by 4 bases and J by 6 bases, with 13 bases between them. Looked up from germline, CDR1 is SGHRS and CDR2 is YFSETQ. For the CDR3, the DNA is TGCGCCAGCAGCCTAGGGTGGGGGCCTGAAGCTTTCTTT. It translates to CASSLGWGPEAFF.

Only a few counts were recorded for this clone. V usage is TRBV28 and J usage is TRBJ2-7; tentatively, D is TRBD2 (5 bases). The V end was cut by 11 bases, the J end by 3 bases, with 17 bases between. This CDR3 contains 13 residues. Germline V gene lookup returns CDR1 MDHEN and CDR2 SYDVKM. Here the CDR3 reads CASCSAVRYEQYF. The DNA for the CDR3 is TGTGCCTCCTGCTCAGCGGTGCGCTACGAGCAGTACTTC.

J is TRBJ2-1 and V is TRBV4-2, with D possibly being TRBD2 (5 bases). With 0 bases removed from V and 7 bases from J, the gap between germline ends came to 16 bases. Germline V gives CDR1 LGHNA, CDR2 YNFKEQ. This CDR3 contains 16 residues. CDR3 region: CASSQEGTYGVNEQFF. The CDR3 bases are TGTGCCAGCAGCCAAGAAGGTACCTACGGGGTGAATGAGCAGTTCTTC.

This clone was recorded a few times. The V call is TRBV29-1, the J call TRBJ2-1; TRBD1 aligns across 8 bases. Unmatched junction bases numbered 6, after V lost 7 bases and J lost 4 bases. There are 13 residues in the CDR3. Germline V gene data show CDR1 as SQVTM and CDR2 as ANQGSEA. CDR3 sequence (DNA): TGCAGCGCCCGGACAGGGTCATACAATGAGCAGTTCTTC. This translates into CSARTGSYNEQFF.

This chain joins TRBV13 and TRBJ2-5, with a weak D call TRBD1 (6 bases). Germline V gene sequence: CDR1 PRHDT, CDR2 FYEKMQ (reference sequence). Trimming took off 1 base at V and 3 bases at J, with 12 bases between the two ends. The CDR3 is 15 residues long. This CDR3 is CASSLESRGKETQYF. In DNA form, the CDR3 reads TGTGCCAGCAGCTTAGAGTCCAGGGGAAAAGAGACCCAGTACTTC.